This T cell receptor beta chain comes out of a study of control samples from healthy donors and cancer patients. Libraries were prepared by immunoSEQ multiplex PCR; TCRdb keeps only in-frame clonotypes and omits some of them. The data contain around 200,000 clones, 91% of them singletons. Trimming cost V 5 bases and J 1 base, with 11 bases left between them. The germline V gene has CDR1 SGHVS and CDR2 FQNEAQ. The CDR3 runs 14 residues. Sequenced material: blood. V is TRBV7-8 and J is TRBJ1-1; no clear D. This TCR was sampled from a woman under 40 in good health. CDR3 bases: TGTGCCAGCAGCCGCTCGGACGGGAACACTGAAGCTTTCTTT. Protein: CASSRSDGNTEAFF.